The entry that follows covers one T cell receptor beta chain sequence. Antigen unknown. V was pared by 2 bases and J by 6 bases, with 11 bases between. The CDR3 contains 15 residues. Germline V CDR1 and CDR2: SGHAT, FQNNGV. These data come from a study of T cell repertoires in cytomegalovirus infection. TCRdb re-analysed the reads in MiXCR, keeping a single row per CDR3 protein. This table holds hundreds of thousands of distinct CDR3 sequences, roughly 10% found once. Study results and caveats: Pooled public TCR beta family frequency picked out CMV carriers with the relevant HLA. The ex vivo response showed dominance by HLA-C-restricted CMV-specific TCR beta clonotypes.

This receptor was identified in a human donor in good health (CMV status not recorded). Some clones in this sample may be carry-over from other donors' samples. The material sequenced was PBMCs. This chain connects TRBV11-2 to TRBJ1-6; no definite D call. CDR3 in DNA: TGTGCCAGCAGCTTATCCATCAGGACTAATTCACCCCTCCACTTT. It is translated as CASSLSIRTNSPLHF.